This T cell receptor (beta chain) came from a study of blood T cell repertoires in COVID-19. Germline V gene data show CDR1 as KGHSH and CDR2 as LQKENI. With 2 bases removed from V and 11 bases from J, the gap between germline ends came to 9 bases. The length of the CDR3 is 11 residues. Assay: immunoSEQ multiplex PCR; the TCRdb copy retains only in-frame clones and omits some. Found here are approximately 270,000 clones, about 85% of them singletons; the top ten hold about 3%. The sequence was collected from a man aged 18-30 years with active or convalescent COVID-19. Material: peripheral blood. The chain couples TRBV18 to TRBJ1-2, with D uncertain. This CDR3 reads CASSPGERYTF. In DNA, the CDR3 is TGTGCCAGCTCACCAGGGGAGCGGTACACCTTC.